This T cell receptor beta chain was retrieved from a study of T cells in Graves' hyperthyroidism and ophthalmopathy. This clonotype came up a few times. Its antigen is not known. Relative to the germline gene, one junction end is altered; a read error may explain this. The source material, RNA transcripts, was used to amplify TCR beta CDR3 regions. During a first-round RT-PCR of the TCR CDR3, the HTBI primer set was used. TCRdb reprocessed the multiplex PCR reads via MiXCR and lists one record per CDR3 protein. Among approximately 500,000 distinct CDR3 sequences listed, roughly 50% were seen once. The germline gives CDR1 SGHVS, CDR2 FNYEAQ. CDR3 length: 14 amino acids. Study results and caveats: Median prediction lead before ophthalmopathy onset was roughly 6 months with the model. Blood also carried most thyroid clonotypes expanded above 0.001.

Newly diagnosed hyperthyroidism patients aged 18 to 65 years had disease lasting under 2 months. Each diagnosis was grounded in clinical symptoms, serum thyroxine and TRAb, thyroid ultrasound, and orbital computed tomography. Sequencing used peripheral blood or thyroid tissue (not recorded which). This TCR came from a woman under 30 with Graves' hyperthyroidism. The rearrangement joins TRBV7-6 to TRBJ2-1; maybe TRBD1 (6 bases). In nucleotides, the CDR3 is TGTGCCAGCAGCTTAGCATCCCAGGGGAATGACCAGTTCTTC. Its translation: CASSLASQGNDQFF.